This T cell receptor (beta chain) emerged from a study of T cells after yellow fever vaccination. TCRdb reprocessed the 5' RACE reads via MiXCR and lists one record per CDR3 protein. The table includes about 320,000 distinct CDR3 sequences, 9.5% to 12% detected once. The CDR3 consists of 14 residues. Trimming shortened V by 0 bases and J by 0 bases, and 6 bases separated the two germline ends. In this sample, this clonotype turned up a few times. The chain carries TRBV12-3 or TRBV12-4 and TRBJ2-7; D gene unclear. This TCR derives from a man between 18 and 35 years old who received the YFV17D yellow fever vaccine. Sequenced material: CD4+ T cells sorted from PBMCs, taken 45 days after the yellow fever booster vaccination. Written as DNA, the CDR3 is TGTGCCAGCAGTTTAGCGGGCTACTCCTACGAGCAGTACTTC. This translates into CASSLAGYSYEQYF.